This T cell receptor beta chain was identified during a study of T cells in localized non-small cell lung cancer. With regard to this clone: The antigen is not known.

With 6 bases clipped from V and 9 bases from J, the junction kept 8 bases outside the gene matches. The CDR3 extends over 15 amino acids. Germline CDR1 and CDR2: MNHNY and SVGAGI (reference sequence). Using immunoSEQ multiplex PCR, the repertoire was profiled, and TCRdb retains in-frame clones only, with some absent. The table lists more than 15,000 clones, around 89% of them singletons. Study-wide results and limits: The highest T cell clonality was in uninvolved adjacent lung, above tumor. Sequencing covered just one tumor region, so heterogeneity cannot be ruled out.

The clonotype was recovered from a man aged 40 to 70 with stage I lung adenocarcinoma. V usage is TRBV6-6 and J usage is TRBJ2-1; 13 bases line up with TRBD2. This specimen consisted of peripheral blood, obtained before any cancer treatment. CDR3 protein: CASRLTSGGAVEQFF. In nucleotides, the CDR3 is TGTGCCAGCAGACTTACTAGCGGGGGGGCAGTTGAGCAGTTCTTC.